These 29 T cell receptor beta chains came from one sample sequenced in a study of shared clonotypes between healthy human individuals. Using immunoSEQ multiplex PCR, the repertoire was profiled, and TCRdb retains in-frame clones only, with some absent. The repertoire has 400,000 to 600,000 clones, roughly 79% of them found once; the top ten carry approximately 12%. The sample was PBMCs. The origin of the receptors is a middle-aged woman in good health. Some clones in this sample may be carry-over from other donors' samples.

The rearrangement uses TRBV6-1 and TRBJ2-7; D unclear. Per the germline V gene, CDR1 is MNHNS and CDR2 is SASEGT. CDR3 length: 15 amino acids. Trimming took off 5 bases at V and 1 base at J, with 15 bases between the two ends. In nucleotides, the CDR3 is TGTGCCAGCAGTCCGCCTTTAGGCGGATCCTACGAGCAGTACTTC. Protein product: CASSPPLGGSYEQYF.

The chain carries TRBV5-1 and TRBJ2-2; D unclear. Trimming took off 4 bases at V and 5 bases at J, with 12 bases between the two ends. Germline V gene data show CDR1 as SGHRS and CDR2 as YFSETQ. The CDR3 sequence is 14 residues long. CDR3 region: CASSPSLITGELFF. The CDR3 DNA follows: TGCGCCAGCAGCCCCTCACTCATAACCGGGGAGCTGTTTTTT.

This clone is a singleton in its sample. This sequence joins TRBV28 and TRBJ1-5; tentatively, D is TRBD1 (5 bases). V shed 8 bases and J shed 9 bases, with 20 bases lying between them. The CDR3 contains 14 residues. Germline assignment: CDR1 MDHEN and CDR2 SYDVKM. The CDR3 protein is CASARAGPTRPQHF. The DNA for the CDR3 is TGTGCCAGCGCTAGGGCGGGGCCCACGAGGCCCCAGCATTTT.

This clone was seen more than once but under ten times. The rearrangement links TRBV20-1 to TRBJ1-2, with D perhaps TRBD1 (5 bases). This CDR3 has 11 residues. Germline V CDR1 and CDR2: DFQATT, SNEGSKA (reference sequence). CDR3 region: CSPNGQAFYTF. CDR3 DNA: TGCAGCCCTAATGGACAAGCCTTTTACACCTTC.

The V call is TRBV7-6, the J call TRBJ2-3; 9 bases map to TRBD1. V was pared by 3 bases and J by 3 bases, with 10 bases of the junction left unmatched. The CDR3 loop spans 17 amino acids. The germline V gene encodes CDR1 SGHVS and CDR2 FNYEAQ. CDR3 sequence (DNA): TGTGCCAGCAGCTTGTTAGCCGGGACAGGGCTGACAGATACGCAGTATTTT. It is translated as CASSLLAGTGLTDTQYF.

The CDR3 spells CASSFRTGDHEQYF. The CDR3, as DNA: TGTGCCAGCAGTTTTAGGACAGGGGACCACGAGCAGTACTTC. V gene TRBV27 combines with J gene TRBJ2-7, with TRBD1 matching 9 bases. Looked up from germline, CDR1 is MNHEY and CDR2 is SMNVEV (reference sequence). Germline trimming cut 3 bases from V and 5 bases from J; bases unmatched to any gene: 5. The CDR3 runs 14 residues.

J is TRBJ2-7 and V is TRBV28; the match to TRBD2 covers 12 bases. CDR1 and CDR2 from the germline V gene are MDHEN and SYDVKM. After removal of 5 bases from V and 0 bases from J, the junction contained 14 bases not matched to a gene. The CDR3 contains 19 residues. For the CDR3, the DNA is TGTGCCAGCAGTAGGAACAGGGGCCTAGCGGGAGGGGACTCCTACGAGCAGTACTTC. It specifies CASSRNRGLAGGDSYEQYF.

The chain joins TRBV18 to TRBJ2-1; D gene unclear. V shed 5 bases and J shed 6 bases, with 11 bases lying between them. The CDR3 runs to 13 residues. The germline V gene has CDR1 KGHSH and CDR2 LQKENI. This chain's CDR3 is CASSTDGLNEQFF. The DNA for the CDR3 is TGTGCCAGCTCAACCGACGGGCTCAATGAGCAGTTCTTC.

The chain couples TRBV27 to TRBJ2-3, with TRBD2 matching over 12 bases. This CDR3 has 17 amino acids. V was clipped by 5 bases and J by 0 bases; unmatched bases: 6. CDR1 is MNHEY and CDR2 is SMNVEV in the germline V gene (reference sequence). The CDR3 region has the DNA TGTGCCAGCAGTCTCTCCGGGACTAGCGGGAGCACAGATACGCAGTATTTT. Amino acids: CASSLSGTSGSTDTQYF.

This clone was counted a few times. The J gene is TRBJ2-2, the V gene TRBV9, with TRBD2 identical over 7 bases. CDR3 length: 16 amino acids. Germline values: CDR1 SGDLS, CDR2 YYNGEE. The trim removed 0 bases at V and 5 bases at J, leaving 7 bases unmatched. The DNA for the CDR3 is TGTGCCAGCAGCGTAGCTGTGGGAGGGCGAACCGGGGAGCTGTTTTTT. Encoded protein: CASSVAVGGRTGELFF.

This chain links TRBV2 with TRBJ2-7; possibly TRBD1 for D (6 bases). Per the germline V gene, CDR1 is SNHLY and CDR2 is FYNNEI. The CDR3 contains 13 residues. V dropped 3 bases and J dropped 3 bases, with 9 bases sitting between them. The CDR3 protein is CASSEDRSYEQYF. The CDR3 nucleotides read TGTGCCAGCAGTGAGGACAGAAGCTACGAGCAGTACTTC.

The rearrangement joins TRBV19 to TRBJ2-1, with 7 bases that match TRBD2. Germline loops: CDR1 LNHDA, CDR2 SQIVND (reference sequence). Unmatched junction bases numbered 6, after V lost 3 bases and J lost 1 base. The CDR3 has 16 residues. This CDR3 is CASSILGLSSYNEQFF. The CDR3 coding sequence is TGTGCCAGTAGTATTTTGGGACTAAGTTCCTACAATGAGCAGTTCTTC.

The CDR3 protein is CASSLGARIYGYTF. In DNA, the CDR3 is TGTGCCAGCAGCTTAGGGGCACGGATCTATGGCTACACCTTC. V usage is TRBV7-2 and J usage is TRBJ1-2, with D unclear. The ends were cut back, 1 base at V and 4 bases at J, with 10 bases in the middle. This CDR3 spans 14 amino acids. Germline loops: CDR1 SGHTA, CDR2 FQGNSA. The complete variable domain, with remaining parts taken from reference TRBV7-2 and TRBJ1-2, reads GAGVSQSPSNKVTEKGKDVELRCDPISGHTALYWYRQSLGQGLEFLIYFQGNSAPDKSGLPSDRFSAERTGGSVSTLTIQRTQQEDSAVYLCASSLGARIYGYTFGSGTRLTVV.

The chain uses TRBV11-2 and TRBJ1-2; TRBD1 aligns across 7 bases. CDR3 length: 13 amino acids. Trimming at V came to 3 bases and at J to 8 bases, leaving 6 bases not matched to a gene. Germline CDR1 reads SGHAT; CDR2 reads FQNNGV. The CDR3 coding sequence is TGTGCCAGCAGCTTGGACAGGTCGGGGGGCTACACCTTC. The encoded protein is CASSLDRSGGYTF.

V and J are TRBV7-8 and TRBJ1-1, with D hard to call. Germline V CDR1 and CDR2: SGHVS, FQNEAQ. V gave up 2 bases and J gave up 0 bases, with 22 bases separating them. This CDR3 has 19 residues. The CDR3 spells CASSLTFGRSWQMNTEAFF. The CDR3 region has the DNA TGTGCCAGCAGCTTAACTTTCGGCAGAAGTTGGCAAATGAACACTGAAGCTTTCTTT. Full variable domain (outside the CDR3, taken from reference TRBV7-8 and TRBJ1-1): GAGVSQSPRYKVAKRGQDVALRCDPISGHVSLFWYQQALGQGPEFLTYFQNEAQLDKSGLPSDRFFAERPEGSVSTLKIQRTQQEDSAVYLCASSLTFGRSWQMNTEAFFGQGTRLTVV.

This chain links TRBV28 with TRBJ2-3; a weak D match, TRBD2 (5 bases). CDR1 is MDHEN, CDR2 SYDVKM, per germline. Trimming removed 5 bases at V and 4 bases at J, with 16 bases between. The CDR3 runs 15 residues. CDR3 residues: CASSPRGSHPDTQYF. CDR3 in DNA: TGTGCCAGCAGTCCCCGGGGTTCCCACCCAGATACGCAGTATTTT. Variable domain in full (rest from reference TRBV28 and TRBJ2-3): DVKVTQSSRYLVKRTGEKVFLECVQDMDHENMFWYRQDPGLGLRLIYFSYDVKMKEKGDIPEGYSVSREKKERFSLILESASTNQTSMYLCASSPRGSHPDTQYFGPGTRLTVL.

This chain links TRBV9 with TRBJ2-1; 7 bases are a match to TRBD1. This CDR3 has 15 residues. Germline V lookup: CDR1 SGDLS, CDR2 YYNGEE. V lost 2 bases, J lost 9 bases, and 11 bases stayed unmatched. This CDR3 reads CASSVLQGEHGEQFF. Written as DNA, the CDR3 is TGTGCCAGCAGCGTTCTGCAGGGGGAACACGGTGAGCAGTTCTTC.

The chain links TRBV5-8 to TRBJ2-3; 13 positions match TRBD2. There are 19 residues in the CDR3. V lost 7 bases, J lost 2 bases, and 16 bases stayed unmatched. Germline lookup yields CDR1 SGHTS and CDR2 YDEGEE. The CDR3 region is CASPLAWFGTSGTTDTQYF. The CDR3 nucleotides read TGTGCCAGCCCCTTAGCTTGGTTTGGGACTAGCGGGACCACAGATACGCAGTATTTT.

This sequence joins TRBV7-3 and TRBJ1-2; D might be TRBD1 (5 bases). V lost 1 base and J 2 bases, leaving 8 bases between the germline ends. Germline CDR1 is SGHTA and CDR2 is FQGTGA. This CDR3 region has 14 residues. CDR3 amino acids: CASSLNRGNYGYTF. For the CDR3, the DNA is TGTGCCAGCAGCTTAAACCGGGGGAACTATGGCTACACCTTC.

V usage is TRBV6-4 and J usage is TRBJ2-3; no clear D. The germline V gene encodes CDR1 MRHNA and CDR2 SNTAGT. The V end was cut by 3 bases, the J end by 4 bases, with 8 bases between. The CDR3 loop spans 13 amino acids. The CDR3 spells CASSERMPDTQYF. CDR3 DNA sequence: TGTGCCAGCAGTGAACGGATGCCAGATACGCAGTATTTT.

The chain carries TRBV7-2 and TRBJ1-1; TRBD1 agrees at 7 bases. This CDR3 is built from 13 residues. Trimming cost V 4 bases and J 3 bases; bases outside gene matches: 2. The V gene's germline CDR1 is SGHTA and CDR2 FQGNSA. CDR3 sequence: CASSYTGDTEAFF. CDR3 nucleotides: TGTGCCAGCAGCTACACAGGGGACACTGAAGCTTTCTTT. Filled out from reference TRBV7-2 and TRBJ1-1, the complete variable domain reads GAGVSQSPSNKVTEKGKDVELRCDPISGHTALYWYRQSLGQGLEFLIYFQGNSAPDKSGLPSDRFSAERTGGSVSTLTIQRTQQEDSAVYLCASSYTGDTEAFFGQGTRLTVV.

The J gene is TRBJ1-6, the V gene TRBV30; D possibly corresponds to TRBD1 (6 bases). Between the trimmed V and J ends, which lost 6 bases and 9 bases, there was a span of 15 bases. There are 13 residues in the CDR3. CDR1 and CDR2 (germline): GTSNPN, SVGIG (reference sequence). DNA of the CDR3: TGTGCCTGCACAAGAGGGGGGGCTTCACCCCTCCACTTT. As protein: CACTRGGASPLHF.

This chain uses TRBV5-1 with TRBJ2-7; D may be TRBD1 or TRBD2 (5 bases each). CDR3 length: 13 amino acids. V shed 0 bases and J shed 4 bases, with 8 bases lying between them. From germline, CDR1 is SGHRS and CDR2 YFSETQ. CDR3: CASSLGDGYEQYF. The CDR3 nucleotides are TGCGCCAGCAGCTTGGGGGACGGGTACGAGCAGTACTTC.

This chain uses TRBV9 with TRBJ2-5, with D maybe TRBD1 (7 bases). The CDR3 is made up of 15 amino acids. V was shortened by 4 bases and J by 5 bases, with 18 bases between the two germline ends. The germline V gene has CDR1 SGDLS and CDR2 YYNGEE. CDR3 DNA sequence: TGTGCCAGCAGCCCCAGGGGGGCTAGCCGGGAGACCCAGTACTTC. Its protein product is CASSPRGASRETQYF.

The chain joins TRBV5-1 to TRBJ1-2, with TRBD1 matching 12 bases. The CDR3 extends over 16 amino acids. Germline trimming cut 0 bases from V and 6 bases from J; bases unmatched to any gene: 6. Germline CDR1 SGHRS, CDR2 YFSETQ. This CDR3 is CASSLAGTGGANGYTF. The DNA for the CDR3 is TGCGCCAGCAGCTTGGCTGGGACAGGGGGCGCCAATGGCTACACCTTC.

This chain connects TRBV27 to TRBJ1-1, with D possibly matching TRBD1 (6 bases). V dropped 4 bases and J dropped 3 bases, with 15 bases sitting between them. Germline V lookup: CDR1 MNHEY, CDR2 SMNVEV (reference sequence). The CDR3 spans 15 residues. In DNA, the CDR3 is TGTGCCAGCAGTTCATCAGGGGTTGTGGACACTGAAGCTTTCTTT. It encodes CASSSSGVVDTEAFF.

The J gene is TRBJ2-1, the V gene TRBV9, with 7 bases lining up with TRBD2. Losses at the gene ends were 4 bases for V and 2 bases for J; bases not matched to a gene: 6. This CDR3 is 15 amino acids long. Germline CDR1 and CDR2: SGDLS and YYNGEE. The CDR3 nucleotides are TGTGCCAGCAGCTTCGAACTAGCGACCTACAATGAGCAGTTCTTC. This encodes CASSFELATYNEQFF.

This clone showed up just a few times. J is TRBJ1-2 and V is TRBV19, with unresolved D. Per germline, CDR1 LNHDA and CDR2 SQIVND (reference sequence). The CDR3 is 13 amino acids. V was clipped by 3 bases and J by 4 bases, with 9 bases between them. The DNA for the CDR3 is TGTGCCAGTAGTATCGCCCGAGCCTATGGCTACACCTTC. It codes for CASSIARAYGYTF. Full variable domain (remainder filled in from reference TRBV19 and TRBJ1-2): DGGITQSPKYLFRKEGQNVTLSCEQNLNHDAMYWYRQDPGQGLRLIYYSQIVNDFQKGDIAEGYSVSREKKESFPLTVTSAQKNPTAFYLCASSIARAYGYTFGSGTRLTVV.

This clone was counted at least ten times. This chain links TRBV4-2 with TRBJ2-7, with unresolved D. Germline CDR1 and CDR2: LGHNA and YNFKEQ. The germline V and J ends were trimmed by 0 bases and 3 bases, with 12 bases remaining between them. This CDR3 is built from 15 residues. CDR3 DNA: TGTGCCAGCAGCCAAGATTCGTCCGGGTACTACGAGCAGTACTTC. Its protein is CASSQDSSGYYEQYF.